This TCR beta chain was identified in a study of beta chain features in type 1 diabetes. General observations from the study: Patients' naive, central memory and Treg TCRB repertoires seemed closer to one another than those of healthy donors. A moderate, significant TCRB CDR3 shortening appeared in type 1 diabetes across four CD4+ subsets. Diminished insertions and augmented deletions at VDJ junctions characterized type 1 diabetes patients. A possible short-template PCR bias applies equally to patients and controls.

V dropped 0 bases and J dropped 17 bases, with 20 bases sitting between them. CDR3 length: 15 residues. Germline V gene lookup returns CDR1 LGHNA and CDR2 YNFKEQ. Reverse transcribing all isolated RNA meant expressed TCRB transcripts were sequenced. Sequencing was performed with immunoSEQ multiplex PCR; in TCRdb, only in-frame clones are kept and a portion is missing. The sample lists 35,000 to 45,000 clones; 65% to 80% were seen once. Comment on this clone: Its antigen is not identified.

This sequence was found in a man aged 30-40 years with type 1 diabetes. Some clones in this sample may be carry-over from other donors' samples. V and J are TRBV4-2 and TRBJ1-6; no reliable D call. Sequenced material: Tregs from blood. This CDR3 reads CASSQDGSGQFGVHF. CDR3 nucleotides: TGTGCCAGCAGCCAAGATGGGAGTGGGCAGTTTGGTGTCCACTTT.